The clone carrying this T cell receptor (beta chain) came up many times. Its antigen remains unknown. The data belong to a study of CD8 T cells in ankylosing spondylitis. Whole-study results and caveats: A motif of roughly eight highly homologous TCR beta variants was seen as apparently characteristic of ankylosing spondylitis blood.

One entry per CDR3 protein results from TCRdb running MiXCR on the 5' RACE reads. The profile shows about 220,000 distinct CDR3 sequences, around 20% of them singletons. This TCR came from a male donor with ankylosing spondylitis. The material sequenced was blood, either unsorted or a sorted T cell fraction (not recorded which).

The CDR3 DNA sequence: TGCGCCAGCAGCCCAACCAATGACAGGTTCCATGAGCAGTTCTTC. As protein: CASSPTNDRFHEQFF. This sequence joins TRBV4-3 and TRBJ2-1, with D perhaps matching TRBD1 (6 bases). Germline CDR1 and CDR2: LGHNA and YSLEER. The CDR3 runs to 15 residues. V lost 4 bases and J lost 8, with 18 bases in between.